Listed below are T cell receptor beta chains from one sample, sequenced in a study of cytomegalovirus exposure and HLA in healthy donors. Data came from immunoSEQ multiplex PCR; TCRdb stores just in-frame clones and leaves some out. The ten top clones account for 4.8%, within a sample of some 30,000 clones. Sequencing was done on a sample of PBMCs. All receptors derive from a female donor in good health and CMV-seronegative. Both conserved end residues are part of each CDR3. A D gene is named only where the DNA matches it firmly.

v_call	d_call	j_call	cdr3_aa
TRBV4-2	TRBD2	TRBJ2-5	CASSQPTTSGGVETQYF
TRBV4-2	.	TRBJ1-6	CASSQEVADNSPLHF
TRBV27	.	TRBJ1-1	CASSIPGSLAAFF
TRBV6-4	.	TRBJ2-2	CASSDGQNTGELFF
TRBV5-1	.	TRBJ2-7	CASSFPTGAYEQYF
TRBV7-3	.	TRBJ1-1	CASSRVGELNTEAFF
TRBV27	TRBD1	TRBJ1-5	CASSFGTGDNQPQHF
TRBV30	.	TRBJ1-6	CAWSTGTASPLHF
TRBV30	.	TRBJ1-5	CAWSVRSGWNQPQHF
TRBV2	.	TRBJ1-4	CASSEVGGIGEKLFF
TRBV6-5	.	TRBJ2-7	CASSYPSRGRYEQYF
TRBV7-9	.	TRBJ2-5	CASSLGGGYRGPQETQYF
TRBV7-9	.	TRBJ1-5	CASSLGTISNQPQHF
TRBV9	TRBD2	TRBJ2-3	CASSVGSSGGGDTQYF
TRBV7-2	.	TRBJ2-2	CASSSDTGELFF
TRBV6-4	TRBD2	TRBJ2-1	CASSDSPSGGTNEQFF
TRBV19	.	TRBJ2-3	CASTRGDTQYF
TRBV27	TRBD1	TRBJ1-2	CASSLQGAGGYTF
TRBV27	TRBD2	TRBJ2-3	CASTSLIAGDWTQYF
TRBV6-6	.	TRBJ1-4	CASIRTVNEKLFF
TRBV6-4	TRBD2	TRBJ2-3	CASSDSTSADTQYF
TRBV11-2	.	TRBJ2-3	CASSLDLAGHTDTQYF
TRBV5-1	TRBD2	TRBJ2-5	CASSKPGLAGGGETQYF
TRBV5-6	.	TRBJ2-2	CASNLQGRAGELFF
TRBV9	.	TRBJ1-1	CASSVANQGTEAFF
TRBV6-1	TRBD1	TRBJ1-4	CASSEVLTGGREKLFF
TRBV4-1	TRBD2	TRBJ2-3	CASSQHTGGGADTQYF
TRBV9	.	TRBJ2-7	CASSVGAGASYEQYF
TRBV7-9	TRBD1	TRBJ2-5	CASSLGGRGPETQYF
TRBV5-1	TRBD1	TRBJ2-7	CASSLEGQGAAYEQYF
TRBV10-3	.	TRBJ2-5	CAISERGGRETQYF
TRBV4-1	.	TRBJ2-7	CASSLRQDSFYEQYF
TRBV6-1	TRBD1	TRBJ1-2	CASSDGTGTDYGYTF
TRBV12-2	.	TRBJ1-6	CASRPSEGQITASPLHF
TRBV27	.	TRBJ1-1	CASSFPPGKANTEAFF
TRBV5-1	TRBD1	TRBJ1-2	CASRRDSSSDGYTF
TRBV2	.	TRBJ1-4	CASRARNEKLFF
TRBV6-5	TRBD1	TRBJ1-2	CASQPTGRHGYTF